This T cell receptor beta chain originates from a study of CD8 T cells in Susac syndrome. Whole-study context: Each patient with Susac syndrome, at the time of blood draw, was therapy-naive, on corticosteroids, or on intravenous immunoglobulin alone.

Comments on this clonotype: Its antigen is not known.

A quantity of about 0.5 to 1 ug RNA underwent reverse transcription using random hexamers. Amplification of the TCR beta CDR3 was carried out by immunoSEQ multiplex PCR, which spanned a total of 54 Vbeta and 13 Jbeta segments. TCRdb recomputed calls from the immunoSEQ multiplex PCR reads with MiXCR, one row per CDR3 protein. Seen here are under 95,000 distinct CDR3 sequences, 95% observed once, and the top ten hold approximately 0.47%. The study's findings and limits: Around 15 Susac-specific public clones were found in total CD8+ repertoires and five in CD8+ TEMRA repertoires.

Sequencing of TCR beta was performed on blood CD8+ T cells and on blood CD4+ T cells. Trimming left V 6 bases short and J 2 bases short, with 10 bases between. The CDR3 runs 13 residues. Germline V gives CDR1 DFQATT, CDR2 SNEGSKA (reference sequence). Sequenced: CD8+ T cells from PBMCs. This receptor was identified in a human donor with Susac syndrome. The V and J genes are TRBV20-1 and TRBJ2-2, with D unresolved. This CDR3 reads CSANPPNTGELFF. CDR3 in DNA: TGCAGTGCCAATCCCCCAAACACCGGGGAGCTGTTTTTT.